This is a list of T cell receptor beta chains from one sample in a study of PD-1 blockade in classical Hodgkin lymphoma. Data came from immunoSEQ multiplex PCR; TCRdb stores just in-frame clones and leaves some out. This sample carries 10,000 or so clones, approximately 88% of them seen once, and the ten largest clones take 1.5%. The sequencing used CD4+ T cells from blood, collected before the fourth cycle of nivolumab. The receptors stem from a human donor with classical Hodgkin lymphoma. The CDR3 runs from the conserved cysteine through the conserved F or W. Fields, in order: J gene, clone size, V gene, D gene, CDR3 DNA, CDR3 protein. A D gene is named only where the DNA matches it firmly. A clone size is listed for some rows: how often the clone was seen (once, few, many), or a class if it is expanded.

TRBJ2-3	NA	TRBV11-2	TRBD2	TGTGCCAGCAGCCGCGGGACTAGACGCACAGATACGCAGTATTTT	CASSRGTRRTDTQYF
TRBJ2-5	NA	TRBV7-2	NA	TGTGCCAGCAGCTTACAGGGTGAGACCCAGTACTTC	CASSLQGETQYF
TRBJ2-2	NA	TRBV30	NA	TGTGCCTGGAGTACGACTGGAACGAACACCGGGGAGCTGTTTTTT	CAWSTTGTNTGELFF
TRBJ2-7	NA	TRBV11-2	NA	TGTGCCAGCAGCTCTAACCAGGGGTTGGGGGAGCAGTACTTC	CASSSNQGLGEQYF
TRBJ1-1	NA	TRBV19	NA	TGTGCCAGCACAACAACAGGGTACGGTCACGAAGAAGCTTTCTTT	CASTTTGYGHEEAFF
TRBJ2-3	NA	TRBV28	TRBD1	TGTGCCAGCAGTTTGGTTCAGGGGGCAGCCACAGATACGCAGTATTTT	CASSLVQGAATDTQYF
TRBJ1-5	NA	TRBV4-3	NA	TGCGCCAGCAGCCAAGGGTGGGGGCTCAATCAGCCCCAGCATTTT	CASSQGWGLNQPQHF
TRBJ1-4	NA	TRBV5-1	TRBD1	TGCGCCAGCAGCTTCGGACAGGGAAATGAAAAACTGTTTTTT	CASSFGQGNEKLFF
TRBJ2-3	once	TRBV5-4	TRBD2	TGTGCCAGCAGAATGGCAACTAGCGGGGGTTGGACAGATACGCAGTATTTT	CASRMATSGGWTDTQYF
TRBJ1-3	few	TRBV4-2	NA	TGTGCCAGCAGCCAAGGAGAAAACACCATATATTTT	CASSQGENTIYF
TRBJ1-2	NA	TRBV30	TRBD1	TGTGCCTGGAAAGGGACAGGGATTTATGGCTACACCTTC	CAWKGTGIYGYTF
TRBJ1-3	NA	TRBV7-9	NA	TGTGCCAGCAGCTTCTATGGCAGGAGTTCTGGAAACACCATATATTTT	CASSFYGRSSGNTIYF
TRBJ2-6	NA	TRBV19	NA	TGTGCCAGTAGTCCCTTGTCCGGGGCCAACGTCCTGACTTTC	CASSPLSGANVLTF
TRBJ2-7	NA	TRBV5-1	NA	TGCGCCAGCAGCTTGGGAACAGGGCACTTTAGATACGAGCAGTACTTC	CASSLGTGHFRYEQYF
TRBJ1-4	NA	TRBV6-5	NA	TGTGCCAGCAGCACCTTGAGTGGAGGAACTGAAAAACTGTTTTTT	CASSTLSGGTEKLFF
TRBJ2-1	NA	TRBV10-3	NA	TGTGCCATCAGTGATGTAGGGTCAGGAGGGGACAATGAGCAGTTCTTC	CAISDVGSGGDNEQFF
TRBJ1-2	NA	TRBV14	NA	TGTGCCAGCAGCCAAGCGCGGAATGGCTACACCTTC	CASSQARNGYTF
TRBJ2-1	NA	TRBV10-3	NA	TGTGCCATCAGTGACATGGGACCCTACAATGAGCAGTTCTTC	CAISDMGPYNEQFF
TRBJ2-5	NA	TRBV5-6	TRBD1	TGTGCCAGCAGCGCCGGGACAGAGCGGACCCAGTACTTC	CASSAGTERTQYF
TRBJ2-5	NA	TRBV9	NA	TGTGCCAGCAGCCCCGTGGGACGGATGGGGGAGACCCAGTACTTC	CASSPVGRMGETQYF
TRBJ2-7	once	TRBV5-5	NA	TGTGCCAGCAGCTTGGAGAGGGTGGGCTACGAGCAGTACTTC	CASSLERVGYEQYF
TRBJ1-6	once	TRBV4-2	NA	TGTGCCAGCAGCCAATGGACACCCCAGGGGCCCCGCCGCTCCTATAATTCACCCCTCCACTTT	CASSQWTPQGPRRSYNSPLHF
TRBJ1-3	NA	TRBV5-6	NA	TGTGCCAGCAGCTTAGGGTCCTACTCTGGAAACACCATATATTTT	CASSLGSYSGNTIYF
TRBJ2-3	NA	TRBV28	NA	TGTGCCAGCGGGCCCTTACGGGGGCCTAGCACAGATACGCAGTATTTT	CASGPLRGPSTDTQYF
TRBJ2-1	NA	TRBV27	TRBD2	TGTGCCAGCAGTCCGAGGACTAGCGGCAATGAGCAGTTCTTC	CASSPRTSGNEQFF
TRBJ1-5	NA	TRBV27	TRBD1	TGTGCCAGCACCCTCAGGGGGCTGGATAGCAATCAGCCCCAGCATTTT	CASTLRGLDSNQPQHF
TRBJ2-1	NA	TRBV11-2	TRBD1	TGTGCCAGCAGCTTAGATTCAGGGGGTTACAATGAGCAGTTCTTC	CASSLDSGGYNEQFF